Listed here are 6 T cell receptor beta chains from one sample, sequenced in a study of cytomegalovirus exposure and HLA in healthy donors. Sequenced by immunoSEQ multiplex PCR; TCRdb stores in-frame clones only, minus some. This sample has under 400,000 clones, with roughly 90% found just once. Material for sequencing was PBMCs. All receptors derive from a woman aged 18-29 years in good health and CMV-seronegative.

V and J are TRBV19 and TRBJ1-1, with 8 bases identical to TRBD1. J lost 4 bases, V lost 11 bases, and 6 bases had no gene match. Germline CDR1 and CDR2: LNHDA and SQIVND (reference sequence). This CDR3 is 12 amino acids long. In DNA, the CDR3 is TGTGCCTCGACGACAGGGGTCACTGAAGCTTTCTTT. Its protein product is CASTTGVTEAFF.

The chain carries TRBV10-2 and TRBJ1-1, with 7 bases matching TRBD1. Germline CDR1 WSHSY, CDR2 SAAADI. Losses at the gene ends were 6 bases for V and 3 bases for J; bases not matched to a gene: 7. CDR3 length equals 14 residues. The CDR3 protein is CASRVTGEDTEAFF. In DNA, the CDR3 is TGCGCCAGCAGGGTAACAGGGGAGGACACTGAAGCTTTCTTT.

The rearrangement joins TRBV10-1 to TRBJ2-1, with 14 bases lining up with TRBD2. Germline V CDR1 and CDR2: WNHNN, SYGVQD (reference sequence). This CDR3 is built from 19 residues. Trimming at V came to 4 bases and at J to 0 bases, leaving 8 bases not matched to a gene. CDR3 nucleotide sequence: TGCGCCAGCAGTGGCTATTCGACTAGCGGGAGGGGCTCCTACAATGAGCAGTTCTTC. Translating it yields CASSGYSTSGRGSYNEQFF.

The rearrangement joins TRBV5-4 to TRBJ2-3; 7 nucleotides match TRBD1. With V trimmed by 6 bases and J by 6 bases, 16 bases remained unmatched. This CDR3 is built from 16 residues. Germline V lookup: CDR1 SGHNT, CDR2 YYREEE (reference sequence). The CDR3 reads CASTPTPGQATDTQYF. As DNA, the CDR3 is TGTGCCAGCACCCCCACACCAGGACAGGCGACGGATACGCAGTATTTT. The full variable domain, its missing parts supplied by reference TRBV5-4 and TRBJ2-3, is ETGVTQSPTHLIKTRGQQVTLRCSSQSGHNTVSWYQQALGQGPQFIFQYYREEENGRGNFPPRFSGLQFPNYSSELNVNALELDDSALYLCASTPTPGQATDTQYFGPGTRLTVL.

The chain couples TRBV9 to TRBJ2-3, with 9 bases aligning to TRBD2. Germline V gene lookup returns CDR1 SGDLS and CDR2 YYNGEE. This CDR3 region has 16 residues. With 0 bases clipped from V and 2 bases from J, the junction kept 4 bases outside the gene matches. CDR3 amino acids: CASSVGASGDTDTQYF. The CDR3 DNA follows: TGTGCCAGCAGCGTAGGGGCTAGCGGGGACACAGATACGCAGTATTTT.

The table lists this clone with a count of one. The rearrangement links TRBV5-8 to TRBJ1-5; D might be TRBD1 (6 bases). V was shortened by 2 bases and J by 2 bases, with 8 bases between the two germline ends. The CDR3 spans 14 residues. Germline V gene sequence: CDR1 SGHTS, CDR2 YDEGEE. The CDR3, as DNA: TGTGCCAGCAGCTTTTCAGGGGGCAATCAGCCCCAGCATTTT. Encoded protein: CASSFSGGNQPQHF.